The 9 T cell receptor beta chains below come from one sample, sequenced in a study of T cell responses to AZD1222 COVID-19 vaccine (dated by TCRdb to about 2021). Per the publication, the time point label means: about 28 days (+/-7) after the second vaccine dose. Library preparation employed the immunoSEQ multiplex PCR assay. Not all clones reach the TCRdb copy of this immuneACCESS table, which keeps in-frame sequences only. Checked studies attribute under half of the gap to unresolved V genes and leave the rest unexplained. This sample is represented by about 150,000 clones; roughly 91% of them were singletons. The ten biggest clones cover just under 2% of the sample. This specimen was peripheral blood, taken 28 days after the second AZD1222 dose. The receptors derive from an adult who received the AZD1222 COVID-19 vaccine.

The CDR3 loop reads CASSMKVRNTEAFF. CDR3 bases: TGTGCCAGTAGTATGAAAGTGAGGAACACTGAAGCTTTCTTT. V usage is TRBV19 and J usage is TRBJ1-1; D remains unclear. Trimming cost V 3 bases and J 1 base, with 9 bases left between them. CDR1 and CDR2 from the germline V gene are LNHDA and SQIVND (reference sequence). This CDR3 spans 14 amino acids.

The chain uses TRBV6-5 and TRBJ2-2; D might be TRBD1 or TRBD2, each matching 6 bases. Trimming stripped 3 bases from V and 6 bases from J, with 11 bases between. Per germline, CDR1 MNHEY and CDR2 SVGAGI. The CDR3 totals 14 residues. The CDR3 here is CASSYGGRAGELFF. The CDR3 region has the DNA TGTGCCAGCAGTTATGGGGGGCGGGCCGGGGAGCTGTTTTTT.

The chain recombines TRBV5-5 with TRBJ1-2; TRBD1 aligns across 8 bases. V gave up 4 bases and J gave up 4 bases; unmatched junction bases: 6. Germline CDR1 reads SGHKS; CDR2 reads YYEKEE (reference sequence). This CDR3 is built from 14 residues. CDR3: CASSPDRVGYGYTF. The CDR3 bases are TGTGCCAGCAGCCCGGACAGGGTAGGCTATGGCTACACCTTC.

Of note for this clone: The junction does not match germline at one end; this may be a read error. The chain combines TRBV7-8 with TRBJ2-7, with 10 bases identical to TRBD2. The germline V gene encodes CDR1 SGHVS and CDR2 FQNEAQ. There are 16 residues in the CDR3. This CDR3 reads CASSLATSGTSYEQYF. The CDR3 coding sequence is TGTGCCAGCAGCTTAGCAACTAGCGGGACCTCCTATGAGCAGTACTTC.

V and J are TRBV7-2 and TRBJ1-2, with D possibly being TRBD1 (5 bases). CDR3 length equals 13 residues. Germline lookup yields CDR1 SGHTA and CDR2 FQGNSA. V dropped 6 bases and J dropped 0 bases, with 8 bases sitting between them. In DNA, the CDR3 is TGTGCCAGCAGTACGACAGCTAACTATGGCTACACCTTC. Its translation: CASSTTANYGYTF.

This clone was seen a few times. At one end, the junction sequence differs from germline, possibly due to a read error. The chain carries TRBV12-3 or TRBV12-4 and TRBJ1-3; D is unresolved. The CDR3 contains 10 residues. In nucleotides, the CDR3 is TGTGCCAGCAGCTTAGGCTTAATATATTTT. Encoded protein: CASSLGLIYF.

The chain recombines TRBV18 with TRBJ2-1; 10 nucleotides align to TRBD1. Losses at the gene ends were 5 bases for V and 4 bases for J; bases not matched to a gene: 8. The CDR3 has 16 residues. Germline V gives CDR1 KGHSH, CDR2 LQKENI. The CDR3 DNA reads TGTGCCAGCTCAAAGCCCGGGACAGGGGAGTACAATGAGCAGTTCTTC. Amino acid sequence: CASSKPGTGEYNEQFF. Filled out from reference TRBV18 and TRBJ2-1, the complete variable domain reads NAGVMQNPRHLVRRRGQEARLRCSPMKGHSHVYWYRQLPEEGLKFMVYLQKENIIDESGMPKERFSAEFPKEGPSILRIQQVVRGDSAAYFCASSKPGTGEYNEQFFGPGTRLTVL.

The rearrangement joins TRBV5-5 to TRBJ2-7, with D possibly TRBD1 on 6 matching bases. Germline-derived CDR1 and CDR2 are SGHKS and YYEKEE (reference sequence). There are 15 residues in the CDR3. V was clipped by 2 bases and J by 3 bases, with 15 bases between them. In nucleotides, the CDR3 is TGTGCCAGCAGCTTATCCGGGAACAGGGACTACGAGCAGTACTTC. Protein: CASSLSGNRDYEQYF.

Only one count was recorded for this clone. At the DNA level, this CDR3 is encoded by other sequences in the same sample as well. The J gene is TRBJ1-1, the V gene TRBV9; D not certain. V was shortened by 1 base and J by 1 base, with 5 bases between the two germline ends. The germline gives CDR1 SGDLS, CDR2 YYNGEE. This CDR3 spans 13 amino acids. The CDR3 DNA follows: TGTGCCAGCAGCGTAACGTCGAACACTGAAGCTTTCTTT. This translates into CASSVTSNTEAFF. The entire variable domain, with the rest obtained from reference TRBV9 and TRBJ1-1, is as follows: DSGVTQTPKHLITATGQRVTLRCSPRSGDLSVYWYQQSLDQGLQFLIQYYNGEERAKGNILERFSAQQFPDLHSELNLSSLELGDSALYFCASSVTSNTEAFFGQGTRLTVV.